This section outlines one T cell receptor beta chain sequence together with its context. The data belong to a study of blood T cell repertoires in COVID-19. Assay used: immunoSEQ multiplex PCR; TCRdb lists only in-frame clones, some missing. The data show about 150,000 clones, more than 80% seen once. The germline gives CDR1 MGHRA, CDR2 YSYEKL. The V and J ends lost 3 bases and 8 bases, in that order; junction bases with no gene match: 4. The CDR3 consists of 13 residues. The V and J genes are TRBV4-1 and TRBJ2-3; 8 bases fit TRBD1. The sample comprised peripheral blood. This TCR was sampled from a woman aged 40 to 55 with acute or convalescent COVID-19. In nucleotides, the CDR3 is TGCGCCAGCAGCCAGACAGGGGCAAGTACGCAGTATTTT. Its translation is CASSQTGASTQYF.